These T cell receptor beta chains were read from a single sample in a study of blood T cell repertoires in COVID-19. Here immunoSEQ multiplex PCR was the method, and the copy in TCRdb shows in-frame clones only, minus some. Altogether under 300,000 clones are present, roughly four fifths being singletons, with the ten largest covering approximately 10%. The sequencing sample was made of peripheral blood. The receptor source for this set is a woman aged 45-59 years who had recovered from COVID-19. Each CDR3 is given with its conserved first and last residue. Fields, in order: V gene, J gene, CDR3 protein.

TRBV7-2	TRBJ2-1	CASSLVSGDNEQFF
TRBV18	TRBJ1-4	CASSLSATGSGEKLFF
TRBV28	TRBJ2-4	CASSSGGTFGKNIQYF
TRBV11-2	TRBJ2-1	CASSLNPRGLTYNEQFF
TRBV7-2	TRBJ2-7	CATRLAGAYEQYF
TRBV7-2	TRBJ2-5	CASSLDPSTQETQYF
TRBV4-3	TRBJ2-2	CASSQDPAGGQDTGELFF
TRBV19	TRBJ2-7	CASSIYGTLDEQYF
TRBV28	TRBJ1-2	CASRPGQANYGYTF
TRBV27	TRBJ2-7	CASSAGQVSYEQYF
TRBV27	TRBJ1-6	CASSHRGYSPLHF